The T cell receptor beta chain under discussion was sequenced for a study of T cell repertoires in cytomegalovirus infection. At the level of the study: Both a matching HLA type and CMV infection were indicated by public TCR beta signatures.

Study-level findings and limits: Within the response measured ex vivo, HLA-C-restricted CMV-specific TCR beta clonotypes were dominant.

TCRdb passed the reads through MiXCR, listing each CDR3 protein once. In the table there are about 920,000 distinct CDR3 sequences, roughly 31% of which are singletons. This CDR3 has 15 residues. Trimming took off 6 bases at V and 5 bases at J, with 22 bases between the two ends. CDR1 is DFQATT and CDR2 is SNEGSKA in the germline V gene (reference sequence). This clonotype was seen a handful of times. Its antigen is as yet unknown. The origin of this receptor is a human donor in good health (CMV status not recorded). Some clones in this sample may be carry-over from other donors' samples. This chain joins TRBV20-1 and TRBJ2-5, with a possible D match to TRBD1 (6 bases). The material was cultured CD8+ T cells from PBMCs, obtained from culture after CMV antigen stimulation. CDR3 sequence reads: CSAILRDTVWETQYF. In DNA form, the CDR3 reads TGCAGTGCAATCCTCCGGGACACTGTATGGGAGACCCAGTACTTC.